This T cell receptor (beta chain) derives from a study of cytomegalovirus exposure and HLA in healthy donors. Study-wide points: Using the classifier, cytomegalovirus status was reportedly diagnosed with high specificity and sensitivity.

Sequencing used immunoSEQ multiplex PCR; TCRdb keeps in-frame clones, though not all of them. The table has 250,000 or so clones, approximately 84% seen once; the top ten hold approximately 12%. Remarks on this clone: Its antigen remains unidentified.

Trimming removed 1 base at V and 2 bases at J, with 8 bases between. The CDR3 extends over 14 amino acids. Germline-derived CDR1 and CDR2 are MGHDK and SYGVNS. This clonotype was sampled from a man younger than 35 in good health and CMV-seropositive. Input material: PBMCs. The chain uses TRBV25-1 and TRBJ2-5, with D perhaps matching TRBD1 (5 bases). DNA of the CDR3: TGTGCCAGCAGTGAATTAAACAGGCAAGAGACCCAGTACTTC. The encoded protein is CASSELNRQETQYF.